The 30 T cell receptor beta chains below come from one sample, sequenced in a study of radiotherapy plus CTLA-4 blockade in lung cancer. Libraries were prepared by immunoSEQ multiplex PCR; TCRdb keeps only in-frame clonotypes and omits some of them. In the table there are 40,000 to 55,000 clones, roughly 80% of which are singletons. This material consisted of peripheral blood, taken from a patient treated with radiotherapy plus ipilimumab. Source of these receptors: a human donor with non-small cell lung cancer whose response to radiotherapy plus ipilimumab could not be evaluated.

The count of this clone is one. This sequence joins TRBV5-1 and TRBJ1-4; TRBD1 matches at 9 bases. The CDR3 extends over 14 amino acids. Germline V gives CDR1 SGHRS, CDR2 YFSETQ. After removal of 2 bases from V and 7 bases from J, the junction contained 3 bases not matched to a gene. The CDR3 sequence: CASSFTGGSEKLFF. CDR3 nucleotides: TGCGCCAGCAGCTTCACAGGGGGCAGTGAAAAACTGTTTTTT.

The chain recombines TRBV19 with TRBJ1-1; no firm D call. Deletions cut 2 bases from V and 2 bases from J, with 6 bases between. The CDR3 runs to 13 residues. Germline CDR1 reads LNHDA; CDR2 reads SQIVND (reference sequence). The CDR3 loop is CASSISLNTEAFF. In DNA form, the CDR3 reads TGTGCCAGTAGTATATCCCTTAACACTGAAGCTTTCTTT. Based on the CDR3 plus reference TRBV19 and TRBJ1-1, the full variable domain is DGGITQSPKYLFRKEGQNVTLSCEQNLNHDAMYWYRQDPGQGLRLIYYSQIVNDFQKGDIAEGYSVSREKKESFPLTVTSAQKNPTAFYLCASSISLNTEAFFGQGTRLTVV.

The V gene is TRBV28, the J gene TRBJ1-3, with TRBD1 matching over 8 bases. Looked up from germline, CDR1 is MDHEN and CDR2 is SYDVKM. The junction had 10 bases not matched to a gene; V was cut back by 8 bases and J by 4 bases. The CDR3 has 15 residues. The CDR3 spells CASYPGQVAGNTIYF. CDR3 nucleotides: TGTGCCAGCTACCCGGGACAGGTGGCGGGAAACACCATATATTTT.

V usage is TRBV23-1 and J usage is TRBJ2-7; 8 positions agree with TRBD1. TRBV23-1 qualifies as an ORF whose function is uncertain. The CDR3 length is 13 residues. V was pared by 8 bases and J by 1 base, with 4 bases of the junction left unmatched. Here the CDR3 reads CASSYRGSYEQYF. CDR3 in DNA: TGCGCCAGCTCCTACAGGGGGTCCTACGAGCAGTACTTC.

V and J are TRBV2 and TRBJ2-7, with 11 bases that match TRBD1. Germline V gives CDR1 SNHLY, CDR2 FYNNEI. The V segment lost 6 bases and the J segment 5 bases; nucleotides outside the gene matches: 9. This CDR3 region has 15 residues. The CDR3 nucleotides read TGTGCCAGCAGGAAGTCCGGGACAGGGGGTAACGAGCAGTACTTC. It translates to CASRKSGTGGNEQYF.

This chain uses TRBV27 with TRBJ2-2; maybe TRBD2 (7 bases). Trimming stripped 4 bases from V and 5 bases from J, with 20 bases between. CDR1 is MNHEY, CDR2 SMNVEV, per germline (reference sequence). The CDR3 totals 17 residues. In DNA form, the CDR3 reads TGTGCCAGCAGTTCCTTTGGGGTGGGGAGGGGGACCGGGGAGCTGTTTTTT. This sequence encodes CASSSFGVGRGTGELFF.

This chain joins TRBV30 and TRBJ2-5; tentatively, D is TRBD2 (6 bases). The CDR3 has 13 residues. Trimming took 3 bases from V and 11 from J, leaving 19 bases between them. Looked up from germline, CDR1 is GTSNPN and CDR2 is SVGIG (reference sequence). CDR3 bases: TGTGCCTGGAGCTCGGGTAGCGGTGGTGAGCAGTACTTC. As protein: CAWSSGSGGEQYF.

The V gene is TRBV15, the J gene TRBJ2-7, with D possibly being TRBD1 (6 bases). The V and J ends lost 3 bases and 1 base respectively, with 10 bases between them. This CDR3 comprises 14 residues. Germline V gives CDR1 LNHNV, CDR2 YYDKDF (reference sequence). The CDR3 reads CATSSGQKSYEQYF. As DNA, the CDR3 is TGTGCCACCAGCAGCGGACAGAAGTCCTACGAGCAGTACTTC.

The rearrangement links TRBV28 to TRBJ1-5; D is unresolved. The CDR3 covers 11 residues. Germline CDR1 MDHEN, CDR2 SYDVKM. Trimming pared 5 bases from V and 9 bases from J, leaving 8 bases between. CDR3 region: CASSEARPQHF. CDR3 DNA sequence: TGTGCCAGCAGTGAAGCTCGGCCCCAGCATTTT. Using reference TRBV28 and TRBJ1-5 for the parts outside the CDR3, the full variable domain is DVKVTQSSRYLVKRTGEKVFLECVQDMDHENMFWYRQDPGLGLRLIYFSYDVKMKEKGDIPEGYSVSREKKERFSLILESASTNQTSMYLCASSEARPQHFGDGTRLSIL.

The CDR3 here is CASSPSGSIVSYNEQFF. As DNA, the CDR3 is TGTGCCAGCTCACCCTCGGGAAGTATCGTATCCTACAATGAGCAGTTCTTC. The chain uses TRBV18 and TRBJ2-1, with D possibly matching TRBD2 (5 bases). Deletions cut 3 bases from V and 1 base from J, with 16 bases between. The germline gives CDR1 KGHSH, CDR2 LQKENI. The CDR3 is 17 residues long. Looking up the rest from reference TRBV18 and TRBJ2-1 gives the full variable domain: NAGVMQNPRHLVRRRGQEARLRCSPMKGHSHVYWYRQLPEEGLKFMVYLQKENIIDESGMPKERFSAEFPKEGPSILRIQQVVRGDSAAYFCASSPSGSIVSYNEQFFGPGTRLTVL.

The chain recombines TRBV18 with TRBJ1-5; D is unclear. With 1 base removed from V and 1 base from J, the gap between germline ends came to 8 bases. Germline CDR1 reads KGHSH; CDR2 reads LQKENI. The CDR3 consists of 15 residues. This chain's CDR3 is CASSPLQASNQPQHF. The CDR3 DNA sequence: TGTGCCAGCTCACCACTCCAGGCCAGCAATCAGCCCCAGCATTTT.

This clone was observed a handful of times. The J gene is TRBJ1-3, the V gene TRBV7-9; a weak D match, TRBD1 (6 bases). Germline V gene lookup returns CDR1 SEHNR and CDR2 FQNEAQ (reference sequence). The V gene lost 6 bases and the J gene lost 0 bases, with 9 bases spanning the gap. The CDR3 covers 14 residues. The DNA of the CDR3 is TGTGCCAGCAGTTCACAGGGCTCTGGAAACACCATATATTTT. Protein: CASSSQGSGNTIYF.

This clone has a handful of counts. The V call is TRBV4-1, the J call TRBJ2-3, with no clear D. The germline V gene has CDR1 MGHRA and CDR2 YSYEKL. Trimming took off 8 bases at V and 2 bases at J, with 14 bases between the two ends. The CDR3 loop spans 14 amino acids. CDR3 in amino acids: CASSQALPTDTQYF. The DNA of the CDR3 is TGCGCCAGCTCCCAAGCACTACCCACAGATACGCAGTATTTT.

V usage is TRBV6-5 and J usage is TRBJ2-5; weak D call: TRBD2 (8 bases). The assigned J gene may be wrong: the sequence end matches TRBJ2-7 better. Looked up from germline, CDR1 is MNHEY and CDR2 is SVGAGI. The CDR3 is 15 residues long. The CDR3 region is CASSRREGALYEQYF. As DNA, the CDR3 is TGTGCCAGCAGTCGCCGGGAGGGGGCTCTCTACGAGCAGTACTTC.

This chain joins TRBV5-1 and TRBJ1-1, with 7 bases aligning to TRBD1. This CDR3 region has 14 residues. CDR1 and CDR2 (germline): SGHRS, YFSETQ. The V and J ends lost 3 bases and 5 bases, in that order; junction bases with no gene match: 7. The CDR3 DNA sequence: TGCGCCAGCAGCTATCACCCGGACAGGACTGAAGCTTTCTTT. Translation: CASSYHPDRTEAFF.

The gene calls are TRBV27 and TRBJ1-5; D possibly corresponds to TRBD1 (6 bases). V was cut by 3 bases and J by 1 base, with 13 bases left in between. This CDR3 is built from 16 residues. Germline lookup yields CDR1 MNHEY and CDR2 SMNVEV (reference sequence). Written as DNA, the CDR3 is TGTGCCAGCAGTTTTATTGGGGGGGCAAGCAATCAGCCCCAGCATTTT. This translates into CASSFIGGASNQPQHF.

The gene calls are TRBV9 and TRBJ2-7; 8 bases fit TRBD1. CDR1 is SGDLS, CDR2 YYNGEE, per germline. Unmatched junction bases numbered 6, after V lost 0 bases and J lost 4 bases. The CDR3 runs 15 residues. The DNA for the CDR3 is TGTGCCAGCAGCGTAGGCAGGGGGCAGTTGTACGAGCAGTACTTC. Translating it yields CASSVGRGQLYEQYF.

The chain uses TRBV30 and TRBJ1-1; tentatively, D is TRBD1 (6 bases). The CDR3 consists of 13 residues. From germline, CDR1 is GTSNPN and CDR2 SVGIG (reference sequence). Trimming pared 1 base from V and 1 base from J, leaving 7 bases between. CDR3 coding DNA: TGTGCCTGGAGTGGGACAGCGAACACTGAAGCTTTCTTT. Its translation: CAWSGTANTEAFF.

The table lists this clone with a few counts. The CDR3 here is CASSLADTYTGELFF. As DNA, the CDR3 is TGTGCCAGCAGTCTAGCGGATACGTACACCGGGGAGCTGTTTTTT. V and J are TRBV6-5 and TRBJ2-2; TRBD2 matches 7 bases. Looked up from germline, CDR1 is MNHEY and CDR2 is SVGAGI. With V trimmed by 5 bases and J by 3 bases, 6 bases remained unmatched. This CDR3 is built from 15 residues.

This CDR3 reads CASRPGSGGVYEQYF. CDR3 in DNA: TGTGCCAGCAGGCCAGGAAGCGGGGGGGTGTACGAGCAGTACTTC. This sequence joins TRBV6-5 and TRBJ2-7, with 10 bases fitting TRBD2. Germline CDR1 MNHEY, CDR2 SVGAGI. V dropped 6 bases and J dropped 4; count of bases not matched to a gene: 9. CDR3 size: 15 residues.

The chain couples TRBV6-6 to TRBJ1-1; possible D gene TRBD1, 5 bases. This CDR3 has 13 residues. The V end lost 2 bases, the J end lost 12 bases, and 16 bases lay between the germline ends. Germline V lookup: CDR1 MNHNY, CDR2 SVGAGI (reference sequence). CDR3 DNA sequence: TGTGCCAGCAGTTACGGCTCCCAGGGCATAACTTTCTTT. This translates into CASSYGSQGITFF.

The chain combines TRBV18 with TRBJ2-3; 12 nucleotides agree with TRBD2. Trimming cost V 1 base and J 3 bases; bases outside gene matches: 5. The CDR3 extends over 17 amino acids. Germline V gene sequence: CDR1 KGHSH, CDR2 LQKENI. The CDR3 DNA sequence: TGTGCCAGCTCACCACTCAGGACTAGCGGGGTTACAGATACGCAGTATTTT. It codes for CASSPLRTSGVTDTQYF.

The CDR3: CASSPSGTQETQYF. In DNA form, the CDR3 reads TGTGCCAGCAGCCCATCAGGTACCCAAGAGACCCAGTACTTC. The rearrangement uses TRBV7-2 and TRBJ2-5; D not certain. Germline V CDR1 and CDR2: SGHTA, FQGNSA. CDR3 size: 14 residues. V was trimmed by 5 bases and J by 1 base, leaving 11 bases between them.

This clone was observed a single time. One end of the junction varies from germline; a read error may be responsible. Additional DNA sequences in this sample encode the identical CDR3. V gene TRBV27 combines with J gene TRBJ1-6; 8 bases agree with TRBD1. The CDR3 totals 18 residues. Germline CDR1 and CDR2: MNHEY and SMNVEV (reference sequence). The CDR3 region is CASSLRWTGFSYNSPLHF. CDR3 DNA: TGTGCCAGCAGTTTACGATGGACAGGGTTTTCCTATAATTCCCCCCTCCACTTT.

The chain has TRBV5-6 and TRBJ1-2, with 8 bases matching TRBD1. The CDR3 contains 15 residues. Losses at the gene ends were 6 bases for V and 4 bases for J; bases not matched to a gene: 11. CDR1 is SGHDT and CDR2 is YYEEEE in the germline V gene. This CDR3 reads CASTPRGPSSYGYTF. In nucleotides, the CDR3 is TGTGCCAGCACCCCCAGGGGGCCCTCCAGCTATGGCTACACCTTC.

The chain employs TRBV5-1 and TRBJ2-5; TRBD2 aligns across 11 bases. J was trimmed by 4 bases and V by 3 bases; bases with no gene match: 8. CDR3 length: 16 amino acids. Germline V gene data show CDR1 as SGHRS and CDR2 as YFSETQ. The CDR3 coding sequence is TGCGCCAGCAGCTGGGGACTAGCGGCGGGGCGAGAGACCCAGTACTTC. It translates to CASSWGLAAGRETQYF.

The genes are TRBV6-1 and TRBJ1-1, with 7 positions matching TRBD1. The ends lost 9 bases at V and 4 bases at J; junction bases unmatched: 11. The germline CDR1 and CDR2 sequences are MNHNS and SASEGT. The CDR3 runs 14 residues. The CDR3 is CASGSRGRVTEAFF. CDR3 DNA sequence: TGTGCCAGTGGGTCGAGGGGGCGGGTCACTGAAGCTTTCTTT.

This chain connects TRBV30 to TRBJ1-5; D might be TRBD1 (6 bases). Trimming shortened V by 0 bases and J by 2 bases, and 11 bases separated the two germline ends. In germline, CDR1 is GTSNPN, CDR2 SVGIG (reference sequence). The CDR3 has 15 residues. The CDR3 spells CAWSVPGGRNQPQHF. In nucleotides, the CDR3 is TGTGCCTGGAGTGTACCGGGGGGCCGCAATCAGCCCCAGCATTTT.

In its sample, this clone was seen a few times. The chain is built from TRBV4-1 and TRBJ1-1; 9 positions agree with TRBD1. The CDR3 totals 15 residues. In germline, CDR1 is MGHRA, CDR2 YSYEKL. Trimming cost V 4 bases and J 5 bases; bases outside gene matches: 8. CDR3 coding DNA: TGCGCCAGCAGCCTACGGGACAGGGTGACAACTGAAGCTTTCTTT. This translates into CASSLRDRVTTEAFF.

This clone has a handful of counts. The V gene is TRBV28, the J gene TRBJ2-7; weak D call: TRBD2 (5 bases). V dropped 5 bases and J dropped 4 bases, with 12 bases sitting between them. In germline, CDR1 is MDHEN, CDR2 SYDVKM. This CDR3 spans 13 amino acids. Written as DNA, the CDR3 is TGTGCCAGCAGTCTCTACGGGATTTACGAGCAGTACTTC. Amino acids: CASSLYGIYEQYF.